Below are 24 T cell receptor beta chains sequenced from a single sample in a study of shared clonotypes between healthy human individuals. Profiled with immunoSEQ multiplex PCR; TCRdb holds only in-frame clones, not every one. The sample carries about 1 million clones, approximately 76% recorded once. Sequenced sample: memory CD4+ T cells sorted from blood. Regarding subset: CD45RA-negative fraction. These receptor sequences come from a man between 18 and 29 years old in good health.

V and J are TRBV5-1 and TRBJ2-3; 8 bases line up with TRBD2. The CDR3 spans 16 residues. V trimming: 3 bases; J trimming: 1 base; junction bases outside the gene matches: 7. The germline V gene encodes CDR1 SGHRS and CDR2 YFSETQ. The CDR3 loop is CASSSLKAGGTDTQYF. CDR3 DNA: TGCGCCAGCAGCTCGCTGAAAGCGGGGGGCACAGATACGCAGTATTTT.

The CDR3 DNA sequence: TGTGCCAGCAGCAAAAGACGGGCAGGGGGCGAGGGAAATGAAGCTTTCTTT. Its protein is CASSKRRAGGEGNEAFF. This chain uses TRBV21-1 with TRBJ1-1; TRBD1 is the table's D call, not checked against the DNA. TRBV21-1 is described as a pseudogene. This CDR3 spans 17 amino acids.

This clone has a single count. The rearrangement links TRBV2 to TRBJ2-3; D might be TRBD2 (5 bases). V lost 4 bases to trimming and J lost 1 base, with 9 bases between them. CDR3 length: 14 residues. CDR1 SNHLY and CDR2 FYNNEI come from the germline V gene. CDR3 nucleotide sequence: TGTGCCAGCAGTGGCGGAGGAGGCACAGATACGCAGTATTTT. It yields the protein CASSGGGGTDTQYF.

This chain uses TRBV5-1 with TRBJ2-7; the match to TRBD2 covers 10 bases. The CDR3 is 15 residues long. Trimming cost V 2 bases and J 2 bases; bases outside gene matches: 4. Per germline, CDR1 SGHRS and CDR2 YFSETQ. The CDR3 DNA follows: TGCGCCAGCAGCTTCAGCGGGGGGGAAACCTACGAGCAGTACTTC. Protein product: CASSFSGGETYEQYF. The whole variable domain, remainder taken from reference TRBV5-1 and TRBJ2-7, is KAGVTQTPRYLIKTRGQQVTLSCSPISGHRSVSWYQQTPGQGLQFLFEYFSETQRNKGNFPGRFSGRQFSNSRSEMNVSTLELGDSALYLCASSFSGGETYEQYFGPGTRLTVT.

The chain couples TRBV28 to TRBJ1-6; D might be TRBD1 (6 bases). V lost 8 bases to trimming and J lost 6 bases, with 8 bases between them. This CDR3 has 12 residues. Germline assignment: CDR1 MDHEN and CDR2 SYDVKM. The CDR3 protein is CASLDSNSPLHF. The CDR3 DNA reads TGTGCCAGCCTGGACAGTAATTCACCCCTCCACTTT.

The chain employs TRBV6-5 and TRBJ2-3; 14 bases agree with TRBD2. V trimming: 4 bases; J trimming: 4 bases; junction bases outside the gene matches: 4. The germline CDR1 and CDR2 sequences are MNHEY and SVGAGI. This CDR3 has 16 residues. CDR3 amino acids: CASSSGLAGGSDTQYF. CDR3 coding DNA: TGTGCCAGCAGTTCCGGACTAGCGGGGGGCTCAGATACGCAGTATTTT.

This chain joins TRBV18 and TRBJ2-7, with D perhaps TRBD1 or TRBD2 (5 bases each). Germline CDR1 KGHSH, CDR2 LQKENI. The V gene lost 4 bases and the J gene lost 4 bases, with 17 bases spanning the gap. This CDR3 region has 15 residues. The CDR3 region is CASSLTGTGIYEQYF. The CDR3 DNA reads TGTGCCAGCTCACTTACCGGGACGGGGATTTACGAGCAGTACTTC.

V gene TRBV28 combines with J gene TRBJ1-2; D unresolved. CDR3 length: 12 residues. Trimming cost V 3 bases and J 3 bases, with 5 bases left between them. Per the germline V gene, CDR1 is MDHEN and CDR2 is SYDVKM. This chain's CDR3 is CASSFRHYGYTF. The CDR3 nucleotides are TGTGCCAGCAGTTTTAGACACTATGGCTACACCTTC.

This sequence joins TRBV25-1 and TRBJ1-6; 11 nucleotides match TRBD1. This CDR3 comprises 18 residues. Germline trimming cut 8 bases from V and 3 bases from J; bases unmatched to any gene: 12. The germline V gene encodes CDR1 MGHDK and CDR2 SYGVNS. The CDR3 sequence is CASAGQGATSLYNSPLHF. CDR3 coding DNA: TGTGCCAGCGCAGGACAGGGGGCAACTTCCCTCTATAATTCACCCCTCCACTTT. The whole variable domain, filled in from reference TRBV25-1 and TRBJ1-6, reads EADIYQTPRYLVIGTGKKITLECSQTMGHDKMYWYQQDPGMELHLIHYSYGVNSTEKGDLSSESTVSRIRTEHFPLTLESARPSHTSQYLCASAGQGATSLYNSPLHFGNGTRLTVT.

This chain connects TRBV18 to TRBJ2-7; 10 bases are shared with TRBD1. The CDR3 runs to 15 residues. With V trimmed by 3 bases and J by 2 bases, 4 bases remained unmatched. The germline gives CDR1 KGHSH, CDR2 LQKENI. The CDR3: CASSPGQGGPYEQYF. Here the CDR3 DNA reads TGTGCCAGCTCACCCGGACAGGGGGGTCCCTACGAGCAGTACTTC. Full variable domain (remainder filled in from reference TRBV18 and TRBJ2-7): NAGVMQNPRHLVRRRGQEARLRCSPMKGHSHVYWYRQLPEEGLKFMVYLQKENIIDESGMPKERFSAEFPKEGPSILRIQQVVRGDSAAYFCASSPGQGGPYEQYFGPGTRLTVT.

The rearrangement joins TRBV7-9 to TRBJ2-1, with 7 bases fitting TRBD2. This CDR3 comprises 13 residues. Germline V lookup: CDR1 SEHNR, CDR2 FQNEAQ (reference sequence). J gave up 6 bases and V 4 bases, and 3 bases lay outside the gene matches. The CDR3 DNA follows: TGTGCCAGCAGCTCGAGGACTAGCAATGAGCAGTTCTTC. Protein: CASSSRTSNEQFF.

The V gene is TRBV7-8, the J gene TRBJ2-7; 8 nucleotides line up with TRBD1. The CDR3 spans 14 residues. The trim removed 4 bases at V and 6 bases at J, leaving 8 bases unmatched. Per germline, CDR1 SGHVS and CDR2 FQNEAQ. CDR3 nucleotides: TGTGCCAGCAGCTCGGACAGGGTTGGTGGCGAGCAGTACTTC. Translating gives CASSSDRVGGEQYF.

As for this clone: Other DNA variants within this sample encode the same CDR3. This sequence joins TRBV6-5 and TRBJ2-7; D may be TRBD2 (7 bases). The CDR3 consists of 15 residues. Trimming stripped 2 bases from V and 2 bases from J, with 13 bases between. The germline CDR1 and CDR2 sequences are MNHEY and SVGAGI. CDR3 nucleotides: TGTGCCAGCAGTTACCGCGCGGGGGCTCCCTACGAGCAGTACTTC. Protein: CASSYRAGAPYEQYF.

The rearrangement uses TRBV5-1 and TRBJ1-1; D gene uncertain. Per the germline V gene, CDR1 is SGHRS and CDR2 is YFSETQ. This CDR3 has 14 residues. Trimming took off 0 bases at V and 4 bases at J, with 10 bases between the two ends. The CDR3 coding sequence is TGCGCCAGCAGCTTGGATCCAGCATCCACTGAAGCTTTCTTT. This codes for CASSLDPASTEAFF.

This clone turned up a few times. The chain uses TRBV18 and TRBJ2-2; TRBD1 matches 7 bases. With V trimmed by 5 bases and J by 4 bases, 13 bases remained unmatched. The germline V gene encodes CDR1 KGHSH and CDR2 LQKENI. The CDR3 spans 17 residues. Here the CDR3 DNA reads TGTGCCAGCTCAACGATTGGGGAACGGACAGGCACCGGGGAGCTGTTTTTT. Its translation: CASSTIGERTGTGELFF.

This rearrangement joins TRBV2 to TRBJ1-2; D remains unclear. The germline V gene encodes CDR1 SNHLY and CDR2 FYNNEI. The CDR3 is 13 residues long. V was pared by 3 bases and J by 6 bases, with 11 bases between. Here the CDR3 reads CASSEGRSNGYTF. CDR3 DNA sequence: TGTGCCAGCAGTGAGGGCAGGTCTAATGGCTACACCTTC.

The CDR3: CASSSQGLAGGNEQYF. CDR3 sequence (DNA): TGTGCCAGCAGCTCGCAGGGACTAGCGGGAGGGAACGAGCAGTACTTC. The chain is built from TRBV11-2 and TRBJ2-7; 16 bases agree with TRBD2. The CDR3 length is 16 residues. CDR1 and CDR2 (germline): SGHAT, FQNNGV. Losses at the gene ends were 4 bases for V and 5 bases for J; bases not matched to a gene: 5.

The rearrangement uses TRBV11-3 and TRBJ2-7, with D tentatively TRBD1 (6 bases). Trimming took off 5 bases at V and 7 bases at J, with 9 bases between the two ends. The CDR3 consists of 11 residues. The germline V gene has CDR1 SGHNT and CDR2 YENEEA. The CDR3 loop reads CASSHGQEQYF. Here the CDR3 DNA reads TGTGCCAGCAGCCACGGACAGGAGCAGTACTTC.

The chain recombines TRBV9 with TRBJ2-1, with a weak D call TRBD2 (5 bases). The CDR3 runs to 14 residues. Trimming took 0 bases from V and 6 from J, leaving 10 bases between them. The germline CDR1 and CDR2 sequences are SGDLS and YYNGEE. In nucleotides, the CDR3 is TGTGCCAGCAGCGTAGGAGGGATTGGCAATGAGCAGTTCTTC. It encodes CASSVGGIGNEQFF.

As regards this clone: Other DNA sequences in the sample encode the same CDR3. The rearrangement uses TRBV19 and TRBJ1-5; possibly TRBD1 for D (5 bases). The CDR3 consists of 13 residues. V was cut by 3 bases and J by 4 bases, with 7 bases left in between. CDR1 is LNHDA, CDR2 SQIVND, per germline (reference sequence). The CDR3 reads CASSIRDNQPQHF. The CDR3 DNA follows: TGTGCCAGTAGTATCAGGGATAATCAGCCCCAGCATTTT.

This clone occurred a few times. The rearrangement links TRBV4-3 to TRBJ2-3, with 7 bases that match TRBD2. CDR1 and CDR2 (germline): LGHNA, YSLEER. J gave up 11 bases and V 1 base, and 9 bases lay outside the gene matches. CDR3 length equals 14 residues. The CDR3 coding sequence is TGCGCCAGCAGCCAAGCGATTGGCGGGAGTGAGCAGTATTTT. It specifies CASSQAIGGSEQYF.

V is TRBV5-6 and J is TRBJ1-2; D call uncertain. Germline-derived CDR1 and CDR2 are SGHDT and YYEEEE. This CDR3 is 16 amino acids long. V lost 0 bases to trimming and J lost 5 bases, with 17 bases between them. Here the CDR3 reads CASSLGAPGDRYGYTF. DNA for the CDR3: TGTGCCAGCAGCTTGGGGGCTCCGGGAGACCGGTATGGCTACACCTTC. Drawing the rest from reference TRBV5-6 and TRBJ1-2, the complete variable domain is DAGVTQSPTHLIKTRGQQVTLRCSPKSGHDTVSWYQQALGQGPQFIFQYYEEEERQRGNFPDRFSGHQFPNYSSELNVNALLLGDSALYLCASSLGAPGDRYGYTFGSGTRLTVV.

V usage is TRBV18 and J usage is TRBJ2-7; D possibly corresponds to TRBD1 (6 bases). The CDR3 is 15 amino acids. The V and J ends lost 3 bases and 5 bases respectively, with 17 bases between them. Germline V gene sequence: CDR1 KGHSH, CDR2 LQKENI. The CDR3 DNA reads as TGTGCCAGCTCACCCCCAGGGGTTCCCGGGGACGAGCAGTACTTC. Translating gives CASSPPGVPGDEQYF.

This chain joins TRBV9 and TRBJ2-3; TRBD1 might be the D (6 bases). V lost 6 bases and J lost 0, with 11 bases in between. This CDR3 region has 14 residues. Germline V gene lookup returns CDR1 SGDLS and CDR2 YYNGEE. CDR3 region: CASNREASTDTQYF. CDR3 DNA: TGTGCCAGCAACAGGGAAGCTAGCACAGATACGCAGTATTTT.